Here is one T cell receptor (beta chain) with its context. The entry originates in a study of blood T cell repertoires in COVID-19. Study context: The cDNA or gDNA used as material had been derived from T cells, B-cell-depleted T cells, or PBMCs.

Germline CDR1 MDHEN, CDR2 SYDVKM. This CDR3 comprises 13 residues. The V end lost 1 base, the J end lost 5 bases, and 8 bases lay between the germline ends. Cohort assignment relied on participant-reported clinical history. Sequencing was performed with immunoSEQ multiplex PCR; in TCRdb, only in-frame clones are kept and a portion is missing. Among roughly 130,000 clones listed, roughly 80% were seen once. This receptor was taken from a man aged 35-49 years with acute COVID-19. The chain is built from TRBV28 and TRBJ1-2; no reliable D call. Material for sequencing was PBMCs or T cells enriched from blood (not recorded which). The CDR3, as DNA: TGTGCCAGCAGTTTATTAGCAGCTTATGGCTACACCTTC. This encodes CASSLLAAYGYTF.